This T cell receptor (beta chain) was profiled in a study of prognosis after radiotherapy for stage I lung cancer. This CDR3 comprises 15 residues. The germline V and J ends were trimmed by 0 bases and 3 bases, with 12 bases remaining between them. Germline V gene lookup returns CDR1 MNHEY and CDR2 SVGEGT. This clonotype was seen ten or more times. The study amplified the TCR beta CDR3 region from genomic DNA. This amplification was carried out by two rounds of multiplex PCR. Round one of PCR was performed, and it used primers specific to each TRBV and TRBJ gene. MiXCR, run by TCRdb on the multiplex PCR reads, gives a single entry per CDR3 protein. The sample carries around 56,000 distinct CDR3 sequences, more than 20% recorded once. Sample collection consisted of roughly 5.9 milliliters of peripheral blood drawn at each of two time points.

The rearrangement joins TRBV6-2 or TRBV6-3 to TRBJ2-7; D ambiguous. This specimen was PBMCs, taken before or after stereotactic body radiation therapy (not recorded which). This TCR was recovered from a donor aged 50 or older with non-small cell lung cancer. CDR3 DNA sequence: TGTGCCAGCAGTTACTCGAGTCAACTTTACTACGAGCAGTACTTC. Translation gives CASSYSSQLYYEQYF.